This T cell receptor beta chain was recovered during a study of T-cell reconstitution after alpha-beta-depleted transplantation in children. The authors prepared the TCRbeta library with unique molecular identifiers. TCRdb independently ran MiXCR on the PCR reads; one entry per CDR3 protein. The sample contains 500,000 to 750,000 distinct CDR3 sequences, 20% to 30% of which appear only once. Study observations and caveats: One year post-transplant, T-cell counts and diversity were largely derived from T cells produced anew. Two months or so post-transplant, alpha-beta T cells reportedly derived from several hundred expanded graft clones. Surviving recipient T cells and intrathymic progenitors accounted for some patients' high TCRbeta diversity at day 60.

On this clonotype: What it recognizes is unknown.

J gave up 3 bases and V 6 bases, and 14 bases lay outside the gene matches. Germline loops: CDR1 DFQATT, CDR2 SNEGSKA (reference sequence). The CDR3 is made up of 15 amino acids. The sequences come from PBMCs, collected before TCRalphabeta/CD19-depleted stem cell transplant. This sequence originates from a boy under three years old with Wiskott-Aldrich syndrome, due to receive a stem cell transplant. V gene TRBV20-1 combines with J gene TRBJ2-7; TRBD2 matches 7 bases. CDR3 protein: CSAGVWRDYYYEQYF. CDR3 DNA sequence: TGCAGTGCCGGAGTGTGGCGGGACTACTACTACGAGCAGTACTTC.